A single sample is the source of the 21 T cell receptor beta chains below, sequenced in a study of a mutant IDH1 vaccine in newly diagnosed glioma. The table came from immunoSEQ multiplex PCR; TCRdb's copy has only in-frame clones and leaves some out. The repertoire holds approximately 31,000 clones, with about 80% as singletons. The antigens these receptors bind are not known. Noted time point: week 35, safety follow-up. Doses of 300 ug of mutant IDH1 20-mer peptide were given with topical imiquimod. The sample was PBMCs, taken from a glioma patient whose treatment included an IDH1 peptide vaccine. The receptor source for this set is a middle-aged man with glioma. Some clones in this sample may be carry-over from other donors' samples.

V and J are TRBV9 and TRBJ2-3; 11 bases are shared with TRBD2. The CDR3 spans 16 residues. The trim removed 0 bases at V and 4 bases at J, leaving 4 bases unmatched. CDR1 is SGDLS and CDR2 is YYNGEE in the germline V gene. The CDR3 loop reads CASSVVLAGGPDTQYF. Written as DNA, the CDR3 is TGTGCCAGCAGCGTAGTGCTAGCGGGGGGTCCAGATACGCAGTATTTT.

This chain uses TRBV30 with TRBJ2-1; D gene ambiguous. The CDR3 is made up of 13 amino acids. Germline CDR1 GTSNPN, CDR2 SVGIG (reference sequence). V was trimmed by 3 bases and J by 7 bases, leaving 13 bases between them. DNA for the CDR3: TGTGCCTGGAGCGGTTTATTGGCTAATGAGCAGTTCTTC. This gives the protein CAWSGLLANEQFF.

The chain links TRBV10-1 to TRBJ1-1; no clear D gene. This CDR3 has 13 residues. In germline, CDR1 is WNHNN, CDR2 SYGVQD (reference sequence). V was trimmed by 11 bases and J by 1 base, leaving 14 bases between them. The CDR3 DNA follows: TGCGCCGCAAATCCATGGACGAACACTGAAGCTTTCTTT. Residues: CAANPWTNTEAFF.

The genes are TRBV10-3 and TRBJ2-3; the D call may be TRBD1 or TRBD2 (6 bases each). V lost 2 bases and J 6 bases, leaving 15 bases between the germline ends. From germline, CDR1 is ENHRY and CDR2 SYGVKD. The CDR3 covers 15 residues. DNA for the CDR3: TGTGCCATCAGTGAGGAGGGAAGGGGGGAGGATACGCAGTATTTT. Translated, it gives CAISEEGRGEDTQYF.

This clone has only a few counts. The genes are TRBV7-8 and TRBJ2-7, with 9 bases matching TRBD2. The CDR3 is made up of 15 amino acids. In germline, CDR1 is SGHVS, CDR2 FQNEAQ. J gave up 4 bases and V 5 bases, and 9 bases lay outside the gene matches. The chain's CDR3 is CASSPGVAGAYEQYF. CDR3 sequence (DNA): TGTGCCAGCAGCCCCGGGGTAGCGGGGGCTTACGAGCAGTACTTC.

The sample holds a few counts of this clone. This chain connects TRBV11-2 to TRBJ2-5, with 9 bases aligning to TRBD2. Germline values: CDR1 SGHAT, CDR2 FQNNGV. The CDR3 has 17 residues. With V trimmed by 5 bases and J by 5 bases, 15 bases remained unmatched. This CDR3 is CASSVLSGGFGFETQYF. CDR3 DNA: TGTGCCAGCAGCGTACTAAGCGGGGGGTTCGGGTTTGAGACCCAGTACTTC.

This clone was picked up a small number of times. The V call is TRBV6-5, the J call TRBJ1-1; a possible D gene is TRBD1 (6 bases). Germline V lookup: CDR1 MNHEY, CDR2 SVGAGI. The germline V and J ends were trimmed by 6 bases and 1 base, with 12 bases remaining between them. The CDR3 is 14 amino acids. The CDR3: CASSPGTQNTEAFF. Written as DNA, the CDR3 is TGTGCCAGCAGCCCCGGGACACAGAACACTGAAGCTTTCTTT.

This clone is a singleton in its sample. The chain links TRBV11-2 to TRBJ2-7; weak D call: TRBD1 (5 bases). This CDR3 is built from 12 residues. V was clipped by 5 bases and J by 3 bases, with 8 bases between them. CDR1 and CDR2 (germline): SGHAT, FQNNGV. The CDR3: CASSQGFYEQYF. The CDR3 region has the DNA TGTGCCAGCAGCCAGGGATTCTACGAGCAGTACTTC.

This clone showed up just once. The CDR3: CSVVVGGEQYF. CDR3 nucleotides: TGCAGCGTTGTAGTCGGAGGCGAGCAGTACTTC. The chain joins TRBV29-1 to TRBJ2-7, with D tentatively TRBD2 (5 bases). CDR1 SQVTM and CDR2 ANQGSEA come from the germline V gene. V lost 4 bases, J lost 6 bases, and 10 bases lay in between. CDR3 length equals 11 residues.

This rearrangement joins TRBV5-5 to TRBJ2-5, with TRBD1 identical over 10 bases. Losses at the gene ends were 4 bases for V and 5 bases for J; bases not matched to a gene: 8. Germline CDR1 SGHKS, CDR2 YYEKEE (reference sequence). The length of the CDR3 is 15 residues. The DNA for the CDR3 is TGTGCCAGCAGCGCGGGACAGGGGTCCGGGGAGACCCAGTACTTC. Protein product: CASSAGQGSGETQYF.

The chain joins TRBV19 to TRBJ1-5; D is undetermined. Germline V gene data show CDR1 as LNHDA and CDR2 as SQIVND (reference sequence). The germline V and J ends were trimmed by 3 bases and 0 bases, with 12 bases remaining between them. CDR3 length: 16 amino acids. The CDR3 DNA reads TGTGCCAGTAGTATCGTCGCCGGCTATAGCAATCAGCCCCAGCATTTT. It translates to CASSIVAGYSNQPQHF.

The V and J genes are TRBV5-1 and TRBJ1-4; TRBD1 matches 12 bases. The CDR3 extends over 19 amino acids. V shed 4 bases, J shed 2 bases, and the junction held 12 bases outside the gene matches. Germline V CDR1 and CDR2: SGHRS, YFSETQ. The CDR3 is CASSQTPGQGAFTNEKLFF. The CDR3 DNA follows: TGCGCCAGCAGCCAAACCCCGGGACAGGGGGCTTTTACTAATGAAAAACTGTTTTTT. Variable domain in full (rest from reference TRBV5-1 and TRBJ1-4): KAGVTQTPRYLIKTRGQQVTLSCSPISGHRSVSWYQQTPGQGLQFLFEYFSETQRNKGNFPGRFSGRQFSNSRSEMNVSTLELGDSALYLCASSQTPGQGAFTNEKLFFGSGTQLSVL.

The rearrangement links TRBV25-1 to TRBJ2-7; D ambiguous. This CDR3 is 13 amino acids long. CDR1 is MGHDK and CDR2 is SYGVNS in the germline V gene. V was cut by 1 base and J by 6 bases, with 10 bases left in between. CDR3 sequence (DNA): TGTGCCAGCAGTGAATTTTCCTGGGGCGAGCAGTACTTC. This encodes CASSEFSWGEQYF.

V is TRBV7-6 and J is TRBJ1-4, with D possibly TRBD1 on 6 matching bases. Germline-derived CDR1 and CDR2 are SGHVS and FNYEAQ. The germline V and J ends were trimmed by 1 base and 8 bases, with 11 bases remaining between them. The CDR3 totals 14 residues. The CDR3 region is CASSLGGGGEKLFF. CDR3 DNA: TGTGCCAGCAGCTTAGGAGGGGGTGGCGAAAAACTGTTTTTT.

V is TRBV7-9 and J is TRBJ2-5; D is uncertain. V shed 4 bases and J shed 10 bases, with 13 bases lying between them. This CDR3 comprises 12 residues. CDR1 SEHNR and CDR2 FQNEAQ come from the germline V gene (reference sequence). The CDR3 coding sequence is TGTGCCAGCAGCTCGGACGAACGGAGCCAGTACTTC. It yields the protein CASSSDERSQYF. The full variable domain, completed using reference TRBV7-9 and TRBJ2-5, is DTGVSQNPRHKITKRGQNVTFRCDPISEHNRLYWYRQTLGQGPEFLTYFQNEAQLEKSRLLSDRFSAERPKGSFSTLEIQRTEQGDSAMYLCASSSDERSQYFGPGTRLLVL.

The CDR3 coding sequence is TGTGCCTGGATCGAAGAGACCGGCCCTAACTATGGCTACACCTTC. It encodes CAWIEETGPNYGYTF. This chain connects TRBV30 to TRBJ1-2, with D unresolved. The CDR3 is made up of 15 amino acids. V lost 4 bases and J lost 0, with 15 bases in between. CDR1 is GTSNPN and CDR2 is SVGIG in the germline V gene (reference sequence).

The chain couples TRBV5-4 to TRBJ2-1, with TRBD2 identical over 9 bases. Trimming at V came to 4 bases and at J to 9 bases, leaving 11 bases not matched to a gene. Germline CDR1 SGHNT, CDR2 YYREEE (reference sequence). This CDR3 comprises 15 residues. CDR3 loop: CASSHSGGRRGEQFF. CDR3 sequence (DNA): TGTGCCAGCAGCCACAGCGGGGGGCGCCGTGGTGAGCAGTTCTTC.

This clone was counted once. This chain connects TRBV28 to TRBJ1-4, with D perhaps matching TRBD1 (6 bases). V shed 8 bases and J shed 8 bases, with 18 bases lying between them. This CDR3 spans 14 amino acids. Germline V gene data show CDR1 as MDHEN and CDR2 as SYDVKM. This CDR3 is CASSNPGVWEKLFF. DNA of the CDR3: TGTGCCAGCTCCAACCCAGGGGTATGGGAAAAACTGTTTTTT.

On this clone: One junction end disagrees with the germline gene, perhaps due to a read error. CDR3 sequence: CSARDRRGFF. The CDR3 DNA reads as TGCAGTGCTAGAGACAGGCGGGGGTTCTTC. This chain links TRBV20-1 with TRBJ1-2; D may be TRBD1 (5 bases). Germline V lookup: CDR1 DFQATT, CDR2 SNEGSKA (reference sequence). The CDR3 has 10 amino acids.

This chain links TRBV28 with TRBJ1-6, with a weak D call TRBD1 (5 bases). Germline CDR1 and CDR2: MDHEN and SYDVKM. V was cut by 3 bases and J by 8 bases, with 11 bases left in between. This CDR3 spans 14 amino acids. The CDR3 sequence: CASSFSREDSPLHF. CDR3 DNA sequence: TGTGCCAGCAGTTTCTCCAGGGAAGATTCACCCCTCCACTTT.

This clone appeared a single time. The V gene is TRBV2, the J gene TRBJ2-3; D is unclear. The ends were cut back, 5 bases at V and 5 bases at J, with 5 bases in the middle. The CDR3 length is 11 residues. Germline-derived CDR1 and CDR2 are SNHLY and FYNNEI. CDR3 sequence: CASSYKDTQYF. DNA for the CDR3: TGTGCCAGCAGTTATAAAGATACGCAGTATTTT.